This is a list of T cell receptor beta chains from one sample in a study of blood T cell repertoires in COVID-19. Sequencing was performed with immunoSEQ multiplex PCR; in TCRdb, only in-frame clones are kept and a portion is missing. The repertoire holds approximately 120,000 clones, 75% to 90% seen once, with around 4.5% in the top ten. The source material was peripheral blood. The receptors shown here come from a human donor in a cohort sampled during active COVID-19. CDR3s include the opening cysteine and the closing phenylalanine or tryptophan. Each record gives: J gene, D gene, clone size, V gene, CDR3 DNA, CDR3 protein. D genes are given only for firm matches. Only part of the rows carry a size: once, few, many, or a class if the clone is expanded.

TRBJ1-6 | . | . | TRBV7-8 | TGTGCCAGCCTTGGAGGCTACAATTCACCCCTCCACTTT | CASLGGYNSPLHF
TRBJ2-2 | . | . | TRBV9 | TGTGCCAGCAGCGTAAGTTTGGCGGACGGGGAGCTGTTTTTT | CASSVSLADGELFF
TRBJ2-5 | TRBD1 | . | TRBV5-1 | TGCGCCAGCAGCTACGGGACAGGGGTTGTAGAGACCCAGTACTTC | CASSYGTGVVETQYF
TRBJ1-2 | . | . | TRBV15 | TGTGCCACCAGCAGAGATCGGGGAGGCTATGGCTACACCTTC | CATSRDRGGYGYTF
TRBJ1-4 | . | . | TRBV19 | TGTGCCAGTAGTAGGACTGGGGGAGGTGAAAAACTGTTTTTT | CASSRTGGGEKLFF
TRBJ1-5 | . | . | TRBV6-5 | TGTGCCAGCAGTTACTTCCAAGGGAGTCAGCCCCAGCATTTT | CASSYFQGSQPQHF
TRBJ1-2 | TRBD1 | . | TRBV2 | TGTGCCAGAACCACAGGGGGCGACTATGGCTACACCTTC | CARTTGGDYGYTF
TRBJ1-3 | TRBD1 | . | TRBV7-9 | TGTGCCAGCAGCGGAAGAGGGGACAGATTGACTGGAAACACCATATATTTT | CASSGRGDRLTGNTIYF
TRBJ2-3 | . | few | TRBV7-2 | TGTGCCAGCAGCTTAATGACTGATACAGATACGCAGTATTTT | CASSLMTDTDTQYF
TRBJ1-1 | . | . | TRBV6-2/TRBV6-3 | TGTGCCAGCAGTTATCCCCGGGGGGCGAACACTGAAGCTTTCTTT | CASSYPRGANTEAFF
TRBJ1-1 | TRBD1 | . | TRBV11-3 | TGTGCCAGCAGCTCACAGGGGCCCCCTGAAGCTTTCTTT | CASSSQGPPEAFF
TRBJ1-6 | . | once | TRBV5-6 | TGTGCCAGTGCACAGGGCTGGACCAATTCACCCCTCCACTTT | CASAQGWTNSPLHF
TRBJ2-1 | TRBD2 | few | TRBV14 | TGTGCCAGCAGCCCACCAGTCCTAGCGGGAGTGCATGAGCAGTTCTTC | CASSPPVLAGVHEQFF
TRBJ1-1 | TRBD1 | . | TRBV7-2 | TGTGCCAGCAGCTTACTGACAGGGGCGTTAGGGGTGAACACTGAAGCTTTCTTT | CASSLLTGALGVNTEAFF
TRBJ2-7 | TRBD1 | . | TRBV19 | TGTGCCAGTAGTGCAACCGGGACAGGGGGAATATACGAGCAGTACTTC | CASSATGTGGIYEQYF
TRBJ2-3 | TRBD1 | . | TRBV30 | TGTGCCTGGAGAGCAGGGGGCGGATTCGATACGCAGTATTTT | CAWRAGGGFDTQYF
TRBJ1-1 | TRBD1 | . | TRBV4-1 | TGCGCCAGCAGCCAAGATCTCCCAGGGGGCGGGGGTTTCTTT | CASSQDLPGGGGFF
TRBJ2-7 | TRBD1 | . | TRBV5-6 | TGTGCCAGCAGCTTAGGGGACAGGGTTTACGAGCAGTACTTC | CASSLGDRVYEQYF
TRBJ2-2 | TRBD2 | . | TRBV7-2 | TGTGCCAGCAGCTTCCCGGGACTAGCTATCACCGAGGAGCTGTTTTTT | CASSFPGLAITEELFF
TRBJ1-5 | . | once | TRBV5-4 | TGTGCCTACTGCCGGGTTCAGCCCCAGCATTTT | CAYCRVQPQHF
TRBJ2-1 | TRBD2 | . | TRBV4-1 | TGCGCCAGCAGGACTAGCGGGAGTAATAGTGAGCAGTTCTTC | CASRTSGSNSEQFF
TRBJ1-5 | . | few | TRBV30 | TGTGCCTGGAGTCAGGGGCCAGCCCAGCATTTT | CAWSQGPAQHF
TRBJ2-5 | . | once | TRBV7-9 | TGTGCCAGCAGCCCAGGAGCGGTCCTCCAAGAGACCCAGTACTTC | CASSPGAVLQETQYF
TRBJ1-1 | . | . | TRBV24-1 | TGTGCCACCAGTGTAAGAGGGAAGGCCACTGAAGCTTTCTTT | CATSVRGKATEAFF
TRBJ2-7 | TRBD1 | few | TRBV10-3 | TGTGCCATCAGTGAAACGGGACAGAAGATCTACGAGCAGTACTTC | CAISETGQKIYEQYF
TRBJ2-1 | . | . | TRBV11-2 | TGTGCCAGCAGCTTAGTGGGGCAAAATGAGCAGTTCTTC | CASSLVGQNEQFF
TRBJ1-2 | TRBD1 | once | TRBV5-1 | TGCGCCAGCAACGACAGGGCGGATGGCTACACCTTC | CASNDRADGYTF
TRBJ2-1 | TRBD2 | . | TRBV11-3 | TGTGCCAGCAGTCATAGCGGGGGGGCCCTTAATGAGCAGTTCTTC | CASSHSGGALNEQFF
TRBJ2-3 | TRBD1 | . | TRBV19 | TGTGCCAGTGGACAGGCCCATACGCAGTATTTT | CASGQAHTQYF
TRBJ2-5 | . | . | TRBV5-1 | TGCGCCAGCAGCTTGCACAGCAACCAAGAGACCCAGTACTTC | CASSLHSNQETQYF
TRBJ1-1 | TRBD1 | . | TRBV5-1 | TGCGCCAGCAGCTCGGACAGGGCTGTCAAAGAAGCTTTCTTT | CASSSDRAVKEAFF
TRBJ2-5 | . | . | TRBV6-6 | TGTGCCAGCAGTTACTGGCCTAGCGAGAAAGAGACCCAGTACTTC | CASSYWPSEKETQYF
TRBJ1-1 | TRBD1 | . | TRBV9 | TGTGCCAGCAGCGCACTACTACAGGGGGCAGGCAGAACTGAAGCTTTCTTT | CASSALLQGAGRTEAFF
TRBJ1-6 | . | . | TRBV5-1 | TGCGCCACCCGGGCGGACAGCCATAATAATTCACCCCTCCACTTT | CATRADSHNNSPLHF
TRBJ1-1 | . | . | TRBV27 | TGTGCCAGCAGACTGTGGGCCTCAGGGTCTGAAGCTTTCTTT | CASRLWASGSEAFF
TRBJ2-2 | . | . | TRBV7-2 | TGTGCCAGCAGCTTGGCGGACACGAACACCGGGGAGCTGTTTTTT | CASSLADTNTGELFF
TRBJ2-1 | . | few | TRBV4-1 | TGCGCCAGCAGCCAAAGCCCCGTTACCACCAATGAGCAGTTCTTC | CASSQSPVTTNEQFF
TRBJ1-4 | TRBD1 | . | TRBV19 | TGTGCCAGTAGTACCTCGGGACAGACTAGGAGGACTAATGAAAAACTGTTTTTT | CASSTSGQTRRTNEKLFF